This T cell receptor beta chain stems from a study of T-cell memory formation after mild COVID-19. Study-level results: CD4+ contracting clones were mainly CM and EM; CD8+ ones, EMRA. While clones contracting from day 15 to 85 were balanced between CD4 and CD8, later expanders leaned CD4+.

The TCR alpha and TCR beta cDNA libraries, bearing sample barcodes and UMIs, were generated by 5'RACE using constant-segment primers. TCRdb analysed the 5' RACE reads with MiXCR anew, one entry per CDR3 protein. The data show just over 300,000 distinct CDR3 sequences, 19% seen once. Between the trimmed V and J ends, which lost 1 base and 2 bases, there was a span of 9 bases. The germline V gene encodes CDR1 SQVTM and CDR2 ANQGSEA. CDR3 length: 13 residues. On this clonotype: No antigen is known for it.

The TCR sequence derives from a young man who had mild COVID-19 (a few samples of this study predate the infection). Cell type and time point are not known. V and J are TRBV29-1 and TRBJ2-7; D is perhaps TRBD1 or TRBD2 (5 bases each). What was sequenced was PBMCs or a T cell subset sorted from them (not recorded which). DNA of the CDR3: TGCAGCGTTGAAGGTGGGGGACCCTACGAGCAGTACTTC. It codes for CSVEGGGPYEQYF.